Listed below are T cell receptor beta chains from one sample, sequenced in a study of blood T cell repertoires in COVID-19. Using immunoSEQ multiplex PCR, the repertoire was profiled, and TCRdb retains in-frame clones only, with some absent. The profile covers roughly 190,000 clones, with roughly 77% appearing a single time and approximately 16% taken by the ten largest. Material: PBMCs or T cells enriched from blood (not recorded which). The receptors were gathered from a woman between 45 and 65 years old with acute COVID-19. The CDR3 runs from the conserved cysteine through the conserved F or W. The D gene is left open where the match is weak. The size entry is marked missing in some rows and otherwise reads once, few, many or a size class.

cdr3_nt cdr3_aa d_call j_call v_call clone_size cdr3_length
TGTGCCAGCAGTGCAGAGTTCCAGACTAATCAGCCCCAGCATTTT CASSAEFQTNQPQHF - TRBJ1-5 TRBV2 - 15
TGCGCCAGCAGCTTACAGGGCAGAGATCTCCAAGAGACCCAGTACTTC CASSLQGRDLQETQYF - TRBJ2-5 TRBV5-1 - 16
TGTGCCAGCAGCCCGGGACAGGGGGGACTTGGGACTGAAGCTTTCTTT CASSPGQGGLGTEAFF TRBD1 TRBJ1-1 TRBV7-2 - 16
TGTGCCCCGCCCAGGGAAAACAAACATAACTATGGCTACACCTTC CAPPRENKHNYGYTF - TRBJ1-2 TRBV19 - 15
TGTGCCACCAGTGACCAACAGGCTGACTATGGCTACACCTTC CATSDQQADYGYTF - TRBJ1-2 TRBV24-1 few 14
TGTGCCAGTAGTATCCCTAGCGGGGGGCAAGAGACCCAGTACTTC CASSIPSGGQETQYF TRBD2 TRBJ2-5 TRBV19 once 15
TGTGCCAGCAGTCCGGACAGGGGCCTTGCTAACTATGGCTACACCTTC CASSPDRGLANYGYTF TRBD1 TRBJ1-2 TRBV27 - 16
TGCGCCAGCAGCCCCGTGGACAGCGGGGTCGGCTACACCTTC CASSPVDSGVGYTF - TRBJ1-2 TRBV5-1 - 14
TGTGCCAGCAGCTCGAGGGCTAACTATGGCTACACCTTC CASSSRANYGYTF - TRBJ1-2 TRBV7-6 once 13
TGCGCCAGCAGGAACACAGGCGGAAGCACAGATACGCAGTATTTT CASRNTGGSTDTQYF - TRBJ2-3 TRBV5-1 - 15
TGTGCCAGCTCACCGGACAGGATAAGTTCACCCCTCCACTTT CASSPDRISSPLHF TRBD1 TRBJ1-6 TRBV18 - 14
TGTGCCAGTAGTATACTTAACTATGGCTACACCTTC CASSILNYGYTF - TRBJ1-2 TRBV19 - 12
TGTGCCAGCAGCACTAACAGGGGCAGCTCCTATAATTCACCCCTCCACTTT CASSTNRGSSYNSPLHF TRBD1 TRBJ1-6 TRBV7-8 - 17
TGCGCCAGCAGCCAAGCGTCAGATACGCAGTATTTT CASSQASDTQYF - TRBJ2-3 TRBV4-1 - 12
TGTGCCAGCAGCTTAGCGCTAAGGGGGAATTCACCCCTCCACTTT CASSLALRGNSPLHF - TRBJ1-6 TRBV7-6 - 15
TGTGCCAGCAACTGGGACAGGGTTAGCAATCAGCCCCAGCATTTT CASNWDRVSNQPQHF TRBD1 TRBJ1-5 TRBV6-5 - 15
TGTGCCAGCAGCTTAGGGCCGGGGGGCCAAGATACGCAGTATTTT CASSLGPGGQDTQYF - TRBJ2-3 TRBV7-2 few 15